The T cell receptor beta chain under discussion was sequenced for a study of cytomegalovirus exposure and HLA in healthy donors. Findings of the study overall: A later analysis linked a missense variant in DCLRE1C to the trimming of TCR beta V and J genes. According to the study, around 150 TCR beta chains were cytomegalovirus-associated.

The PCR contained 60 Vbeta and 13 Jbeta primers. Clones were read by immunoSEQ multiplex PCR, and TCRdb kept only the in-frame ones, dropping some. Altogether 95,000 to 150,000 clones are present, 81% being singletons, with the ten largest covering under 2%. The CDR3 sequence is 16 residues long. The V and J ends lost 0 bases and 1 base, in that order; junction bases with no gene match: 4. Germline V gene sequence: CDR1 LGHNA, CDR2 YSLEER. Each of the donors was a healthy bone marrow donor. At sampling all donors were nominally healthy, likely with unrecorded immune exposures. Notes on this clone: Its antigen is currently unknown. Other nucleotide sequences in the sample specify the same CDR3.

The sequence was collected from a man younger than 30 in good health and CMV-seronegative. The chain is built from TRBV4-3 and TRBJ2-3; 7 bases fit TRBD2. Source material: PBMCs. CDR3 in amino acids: CASSQDLAGGTDTQYF. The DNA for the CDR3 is TGCGCCAGCAGCCAAGATCTGGCGGGGGGCACAGATACGCAGTATTTT.